A single T cell receptor (beta chain) is shown here with its context. The protocol was immunoSEQ multiplex PCR, while the TCRdb copy is restricted to in-frame clones and leaves out a portion. The sample lists around 16,000 clones; around nine tenths were seen once. This entry comes from a study of blood T cell repertoires in COVID-19. On the study more broadly: Samples of COVID-19 (acute and convalescent) were obtained from the United States, Italy and Spain.

CDR1 and CDR2 from the germline V gene are GTSNPN and SVGIG (reference sequence). V lost 2 bases and J lost 10; bases outside the gene matches: 15. This CDR3 is built from 16 residues. The sequence came from a human donor in a cohort sampled during active COVID-19. The chain recombines TRBV30 with TRBJ1-4; 8 bases map to TRBD1. The sample consisted of peripheral blood. Here the CDR3 reads CAWSTSGGGFSGKLFF. The CDR3 DNA reads as TGTGCCTGGAGTACCTCAGGGGGCGGCTTTAGTGGAAAACTGTTTTTT.